These 24 T cell receptor beta chains came from one sample sequenced in a study of patients and donors after allogeneic stem cell transplantation. TCRdb itself ran the RT-PCR reads through MiXCR, one entry per CDR3 protein. Seen here are approximately 99,000 distinct CDR3 sequences, 35% observed once, and the top ten hold 27%. Input material: blood, either unsorted or a sorted T cell fraction (not recorded which). Every receptor here comes from a human donor who was either an allogeneic HSCT recipient or a stem cell or donor lymphocyte infusion donor (not recorded which). It is not recorded whose cells these are; they may come from a transplant donor.

CDR3 loop: CASTIWGLGGNNEQFF. CDR3 bases: TGTGCCAGCACCATATGGGGGCTAGGAGGGAACAATGAGCAGTTCTTC. This chain uses TRBV12-3 or TRBV12-4 with TRBJ2-1; possibly TRBD1 or TRBD2 for D (6 bases each). The CDR3 has 16 residues. Between the trimmed V and J ends, which lost 7 bases and 5 bases, there was a span of 21 bases.

J is TRBJ2-5 and V is TRBV12-3 or TRBV12-4; tentative D call: TRBD2 (5 bases). CDR3 length: 12 amino acids. The germline V and J ends were trimmed by 5 bases and 7 bases, with 11 bases remaining between them. This CDR3 reads CASSGGSGTQYF. For the CDR3, the DNA is TGTGCCAGCAGTGGCGGCAGCGGGACCCAGTACTTC.

This clonotype was seen only a few times. The chain carries TRBV5-1 and TRBJ1-2; 8 bases fit TRBD1. Germline CDR1 and CDR2: SGHRS and YFSETQ. V was pared by 1 base and J by 4 bases, with 12 bases of the junction left unmatched. The CDR3 sequence is 17 residues long. The CDR3 reads CASSLLGQGVGPYGYTF. DNA of the CDR3: TGCGCCAGCAGCTTGCTAGGACAGGGCGTGGGGCCCTATGGCTACACCTTC.

This chain joins TRBV27 and TRBJ1-6; D unclear. Germline V gene data show CDR1 as MNHEY and CDR2 as SMNVEV (reference sequence). The CDR3 spans 15 residues. V gave up 0 bases and J gave up 7 bases, with 10 bases separating them. This chain's CDR3 is CASSLSFFGNSPLHF. Here the CDR3 DNA reads TGTGCCAGCAGTTTATCTTTTTTCGGGAATTCACCCCTCCACTTT.

The chain links TRBV27 to TRBJ1-1, with 7 bases lining up with TRBD1. CDR3 length: 13 amino acids. Germline V CDR1 and CDR2: MNHEY, SMNVEV (reference sequence). V shed 4 bases and J 10 bases; nucleotides not matched to a gene: 9. The CDR3 DNA sequence: TGTGCCAGCAGTTCTCCACAGGGGTTCATAGCTTTCTTT. Its protein is CASSSPQGFIAFF.

The chain uses TRBV19 and TRBJ2-5, with D hard to call. The germline V gene has CDR1 LNHDA and CDR2 SQIVND (reference sequence). This CDR3 has 11 amino acids. The V and J ends lost 6 bases and 4 bases respectively, with 6 bases between them. CDR3 in DNA: TGTGCCAGTAGGAAGGGAGAGACCCAGTACTTC. Protein: CASRKGETQYF. Full variable domain (rest looked up from reference TRBV19 and TRBJ2-5): DGGITQSPKYLFRKEGQNVTLSCEQNLNHDAMYWYRQDPGQGLRLIYYSQIVNDFQKGDIAEGYSVSREKKESFPLTVTSAQKNPTAFYLCASRKGETQYFGPGTRLLVL.

The sample holds a few counts of this clonotype. The gene calls are TRBV6-2 or TRBV6-3 and TRBJ2-7, with 8 bases lining up with TRBD2. CDR1 and CDR2 from the germline V gene are MNHEY and SVGEGT. V was clipped by 4 bases and J by 2 bases; unmatched bases: 7. The length of the CDR3 is 15 residues. The CDR3 region is CASSSIGAGAYEQYF. The CDR3, as DNA: TGTGCCAGCAGTTCCATTGGAGCGGGAGCCTACGAGCAGTACTTC.

This clonotype came up a few times. The genes are TRBV20-1 and TRBJ1-4; D is ambiguous. CDR3 size: 14 residues. Germline CDR1 reads DFQATT; CDR2 reads SNEGSKA (reference sequence). Trimming left V 3 bases short and J 4 bases short, with 12 bases between. The CDR3 DNA reads as TGCAGTGCTAGCCGCGTTAACTTTAATGAAAAACTGTTTTTT. It codes for CSASRVNFNEKLFF.

V gene TRBV9 combines with J gene TRBJ2-7; D gene ambiguous. This CDR3 spans 14 amino acids. V lost 0 bases and J lost 2, with 9 bases in between. Germline V CDR1 and CDR2: SGDLS, YYNGEE. The chain's CDR3 is CASSVADTPYEQYF. CDR3 nucleotides: TGTGCCAGCAGCGTAGCCGACACCCCCTACGAGCAGTACTTC.

In DNA, the CDR3 is TGTGCCAGCGCTAGTGGGACAGGGGGTAATCAGCCCCAGCATTTT. Encoded protein: CASASGTGGNQPQHF. This chain links TRBV6-6 with TRBJ1-5; 11 bases are shared with TRBD1. V shed 8 bases and J 4 bases; nucleotides not matched to a gene: 7. Germline values: CDR1 MNHNY, CDR2 SVGAGI (reference sequence). CDR3 length: 15 residues.

The chain combines TRBV12-3 or TRBV12-4 with TRBJ2-7; 8 nucleotides align to TRBD1. The CDR3 covers 14 residues. The V segment lost 6 bases and the J segment 6 bases; nucleotides outside the gene matches: 10. DNA of the CDR3: TGTGCCAGCAGCCCAGGACAGGGACTGAGCGAGCAGTACTTC. The encoded protein is CASSPGQGLSEQYF.

The chain couples TRBV7-9 to TRBJ1-5; TRBD1 is a possible D gene (6 bases). CDR1 and CDR2 from the germline V gene are SEHNR and FQNEAQ (reference sequence). The V end lost 5 bases, the J end lost 3 bases, and 11 bases lay between the germline ends. CDR3 length: 14 amino acids. This CDR3 is CASSRDTYNQPQHF. Here the CDR3 DNA reads TGTGCCAGCAGCCGGGACACTTACAATCAGCCCCAGCATTTT.

This clonotype was seen a single time. The CDR3 DNA reads as TGCAGTGCTAGAAGACCAGCGGGGGATACGCAGTATTTT. This translates into CSARRPAGDTQYF. The chain uses TRBV20-1 and TRBJ2-3; TRBD2 matches 7 bases. In germline, CDR1 is DFQATT, CDR2 SNEGSKA (reference sequence). The CDR3 contains 13 residues. Trimming at V came to 2 bases and at J to 6 bases, leaving 5 bases not matched to a gene.

This sequence joins TRBV5-1 and TRBJ2-2, with TRBD1 identical over 7 bases. The CDR3 length is 15 residues. V dropped 5 bases and J dropped 3; count of bases not matched to a gene: 7. Germline lookup yields CDR1 SGHRS and CDR2 YFSETQ. DNA of the CDR3: TGCGCCAGCAGTATAAAGGGGGCAGACACCGGGGAGCTGTTTTTT. As protein: CASSIKGADTGELFF.

The chain has TRBV7-8 and TRBJ2-3; 12 positions agree with TRBD2. The CDR3 length is 15 residues. J was trimmed by 4 bases and V by 5 bases; bases with no gene match: 4. The germline V gene encodes CDR1 SGHVS and CDR2 FQNEAQ. The chain's CDR3 is CASSTSGRRADTQYF. The CDR3, as DNA: TGTGCCAGCAGCACTAGCGGGAGGAGGGCAGATACGCAGTATTTT.

This chain connects TRBV6-2 or TRBV6-3 to TRBJ2-1; D gene ambiguous. The CDR3 has 13 residues. V gave up 6 bases and J gave up 4 bases, with 10 bases separating them. The germline V gene encodes CDR1 MNHEY and CDR2 SVGEGT. CDR3 loop: CASSPGTYNEQFF. The CDR3 DNA reads TGTGCCAGCAGCCCCGGAACTTACAATGAGCAGTTCTTC.

The chain has TRBV7-8 and TRBJ2-1; no firm D call. Trimming took 8 bases from V and 8 from J, leaving 19 bases between them. This CDR3 is 14 amino acids long. CDR1 SGHVS and CDR2 FQNEAQ come from the germline V gene. CDR3 DNA sequence: TGTGCCAGCGAACGACCGGTTCCGCCTTATGAGCAGTTCTTC. It is translated as CASERPVPPYEQFF.

The rearrangement uses TRBV12-3 or TRBV12-4 and TRBJ2-3, with D possibly matching TRBD2 (5 bases). The CDR3 covers 19 residues. Trimming stripped 2 bases from V and 2 bases from J, with 23 bases between. The CDR3 loop reads CASSLFRLFGEKDTDTQYF. The DNA for the CDR3 is TGTGCCAGCAGTTTATTTAGGTTGTTTGGGGAGAAGGACACAGATACGCAGTATTTT.

The gene calls are TRBV5-1 and TRBJ2-5; either TRBD1 or TRBD2 may fit D (6 bases each). Trimming shortened V by 4 bases and J by 2 bases, and 15 bases separated the two germline ends. CDR3 length equals 15 residues. The V gene's germline CDR1 is SGHRS and CDR2 YFSETQ. CDR3 DNA sequence: TGCGCCAGCAGCCTTGGGGGGCCTCCGCAAGAGACCCAGTACTTC. It codes for CASSLGGPPQETQYF. Full variable domain (remainder filled in from reference TRBV5-1 and TRBJ2-5): KAGVTQTPRYLIKTRGQQVTLSCSPISGHRSVSWYQQTPGQGLQFLFEYFSETQRNKGNFPGRFSGRQFSNSRSEMNVSTLELGDSALYLCASSLGGPPQETQYFGPGTRLLVL.

The chain uses TRBV7-8 and TRBJ1-2; the match to TRBD1 covers 7 bases. CDR1 and CDR2 (germline): SGHVS, FQNEAQ. This CDR3 region has 13 residues. With V trimmed by 4 bases and J by 8 bases, 7 bases remained unmatched. Here the CDR3 DNA reads TGTGCCAGCAGCTCGGAGGGGGCAGGCGGCTACACCTTC. Its protein is CASSSEGAGGYTF.

This clonotype has a handful of counts. CDR3 sequence (DNA): TGTGCCAGCAGCTTTCCTGACACCATGAACACTGAAGCTTTCTTT. The encoded protein is CASSFPDTMNTEAFF. This sequence joins TRBV5-6 and TRBJ1-1; no definite D call. V was clipped by 2 bases and J by 0 bases, with 11 bases between them. The germline gives CDR1 SGHDT, CDR2 YYEEEE. The CDR3 covers 15 residues. Full variable domain (rest looked up from reference TRBV5-6 and TRBJ1-1): DAGVTQSPTHLIKTRGQQVTLRCSPKSGHDTVSWYQQALGQGPQFIFQYYEEEERQRGNFPDRFSGHQFPNYSSELNVNALLLGDSALYLCASSFPDTMNTEAFFGQGTRLTVV.

This clonotype has just a few counts. The chain is built from TRBV4-2 and TRBJ1-1, with a weak D call TRBD1 (6 bases). V was cut by 0 bases and J by 1 base, with 15 bases left in between. The length of the CDR3 is 17 residues. Per germline, CDR1 LGHNA and CDR2 YNFKEQ. CDR3 amino acids: CASSQDGGETGNTEAFF. The CDR3 nucleotides read TGTGCCAGCAGCCAAGATGGGGGGGAGACAGGGAACACTGAAGCTTTCTTT.

This clonotype was found once. The chain is built from TRBV13 and TRBJ2-2, with 10 bases lining up with TRBD1. CDR3 length equals 16 residues. The trim removed 2 bases at V and 4 bases at J, leaving 4 bases unmatched. Germline V CDR1 and CDR2: PRHDT, FYEKMQ (reference sequence). The CDR3 reads CASSLRGQGSTGELFF. The CDR3 DNA follows: TGTGCCAGCAGCTTAAGGGGACAGGGGAGCACCGGGGAGCTGTTTTTT. The whole variable domain, remainder taken from reference TRBV13 and TRBJ2-2, is AAGVIQSPRHLIKEKRETATLKCYPIPRHDTVYWYQQGPGQDPQFLISFYEKMQSDKGSIPDRFSAQQFSDYHSELNMSSLELGDSALYFCASSLRGQGSTGELFFGEGSRLTVL.

This clonotype has just a few counts. The chain uses TRBV6-5 and TRBJ1-2; 7 nucleotides line up with TRBD1. The CDR3 is 14 residues long. Germline CDR1 and CDR2: MNHEY and SVGAGI. With 2 bases clipped from V and 4 bases from J, the junction kept 4 bases outside the gene matches. The CDR3 bases are TGTGCCAGCAGTTACGGGGCAGGGGGCTATGGCTACACCTTC. Translation gives CASSYGAGGYGYTF.